This T cell receptor (beta chain) was recorded in a study of T-cell reconstitution after alpha-beta-depleted transplantation in children. Study-wide results and caveats: Reportedly, only several hundred clones from non-depleted graft cells drove alpha-beta T-cell counts at about two months. It was newly produced T cells that mostly accounted for T-cell counts and diversity one year after transplant.

Remarks on this clonotype: Its matching antigen is unknown.

TCRbeta library construction was performed incorporating unique molecular identifiers. TCRdb fed the PCR reads into MiXCR, producing one record per CDR3 protein. The table has 500,000 to 750,000 distinct CDR3 sequences, under 15% seen once. Trimming cost V 9 bases and J 1 base; bases outside gene matches: 3. The CDR3 length is 14 residues. Germline assignment: CDR1 ENHRY and CDR2 SYGVKD. The receptor was derived from a male patient aged 10-17 years who had a stem cell transplant for acute myeloid leukemia, so the T cells may come from the graft donor. V and J are TRBV10-3 and TRBJ2-2, with TRBD1 matching 9 bases. The specimen was PBMCs, mostly from graft donor cells, collected 360 days after TCRalphabeta/CD19-depleted stem cell transplant. The CDR3 DNA reads as TGTGCCATTCAGGACAGGGGGAACACCGGGGAGCTGTTTTTT. Translation gives CAIQDRGNTGELFF.